This passage covers 20 T cell receptor beta chains from one sample sequenced in a study of blood T cell repertoires in COVID-19. The method was immunoSEQ multiplex PCR; TCRdb's version includes in-frame clones alone and lacks a portion of them. The repertoire holds over 45,000 clones, with approximately 80% as singletons. Specimen: peripheral blood. The source of these receptors is a man aged 65 to 79 with acute or convalescent COVID-19.

This sequence joins TRBV5-8 and TRBJ2-2; possibly TRBD2 for D (5 bases). V was clipped by 2 bases and J by 5 bases, with 7 bases between them. Germline CDR1 SGHTS, CDR2 YDEGEE. This CDR3 has 13 residues. The CDR3 DNA reads TGTGCCAGCAGCTTCTCGGGAACCGGGGAGCTGTTTTTT. Translating gives CASSFSGTGELFF.

The chain links TRBV5-5 to TRBJ2-1; D perhaps matches TRBD1 (5 bases). The germline V gene has CDR1 SGHKS and CDR2 YYEKEE (reference sequence). V dropped 0 bases and J dropped 4 bases, with 11 bases sitting between them. This CDR3 is built from 15 residues. CDR3 DNA: TGTGCCAGCAGCTTGGATGGGGCCCGATACAATGAGCAGTTCTTC. Encoded protein: CASSLDGARYNEQFF. The full variable domain, completed using reference TRBV5-5 and TRBJ2-1, is DAGVTQSPTHLIKTRGQQVTLRCSPISGHKSVSWYQQVLGQGPQFIFQYYEKEERGRGNFPDRFSARQFPNYSSELNVNALLLGDSALYLCASSLDGARYNEQFFGPGTRLTVL.

The J gene is TRBJ2-3, the V gene TRBV7-6; 11 bases fit TRBD2. Trimming took 0 bases from V and 5 from J; bases not matched to a gene: 1. The CDR3 runs to 15 residues. Germline V gene sequence: CDR1 SGHVS, CDR2 FNYEAQ. The CDR3 DNA follows: TGTGCCAGCAGCTTAGCTAGCGGGAGGGGAGATACGCAGTATTTT. Translation: CASSLASGRGDTQYF.

The chain has TRBV4-1 and TRBJ1-2; D remains ambiguous. The CDR3 has 14 residues. Germline V gene sequence: CDR1 MGHRA, CDR2 YSYEKL. The germline V and J ends were trimmed by 2 bases and 0 bases, with 7 bases remaining between them. The CDR3 sequence: CASSQPSANYGYTF. CDR3 nucleotide sequence: TGCGCCAGCAGCCAACCTTCAGCTAACTATGGCTACACCTTC.

V usage is TRBV6-5 and J usage is TRBJ1-1, with TRBD1 matching 7 bases. The CDR3 is made up of 14 amino acids. Trimming took 6 bases from V and 1 from J; bases not matched to a gene: 5. Germline assignment: CDR1 MNHEY and CDR2 SVGAGI. This CDR3 is CASRGTAPNTEAFF. Here the CDR3 DNA reads TGTGCCAGCAGAGGGACAGCTCCGAACACTGAAGCTTTCTTT.

This clone was seen once. The chain recombines TRBV19 with TRBJ1-1; D remains unclear. CDR1 LNHDA and CDR2 SQIVND come from the germline V gene (reference sequence). V was trimmed by 3 bases and J by 3 bases, leaving 5 bases between them. The CDR3 runs to 12 residues. CDR3 in DNA: TGTGCCAGTAGTATGTTCGACACTGAAGCTTTCTTT. Protein product: CASSMFDTEAFF.

This clone occurred a few times. The chain uses TRBV5-1 and TRBJ1-2; 8 bases align to TRBD1. This CDR3 spans 15 amino acids. Germline-derived CDR1 and CDR2 are SGHRS and YFSETQ. The V segment lost 0 bases and the J segment 4 bases; nucleotides outside the gene matches: 5. The CDR3 bases are TGCGCCAGCAGCTTGGCTCAGGGGGCCATCTATGGCTACACCTTC. Its protein product is CASSLAQGAIYGYTF.

The chain is built from TRBV30 and TRBJ2-7; possible D gene TRBD2, 6 bases. V shed 5 bases and J shed 4 bases, with 27 bases lying between them. This CDR3 spans 17 amino acids. Per the germline V gene, CDR1 is GTSNPN and CDR2 is SVGIG (reference sequence). The CDR3 DNA is TGTGCCTGGGTTACGGGGGATTCCGGGGGAAAGGCTTACGAGCAGTACTTC. Its translation is CAWVTGDSGGKAYEQYF.

J is TRBJ2-3 and V is TRBV4-1, with D possibly TRBD2 on 5 matching bases. CDR1 and CDR2 (germline): MGHRA, YSYEKL. The CDR3 consists of 14 residues. V lost 1 base to trimming and J lost 2 bases, with 7 bases between them. The CDR3 loop is CASSQAGNTDTQYF. In nucleotides, the CDR3 is TGCGCCAGCAGCCAAGCCGGGAACACAGATACGCAGTATTTT.

This chain uses TRBV18 with TRBJ2-6; D possibly corresponds to TRBD2 (5 bases). Germline CDR1 reads KGHSH; CDR2 reads LQKENI. CDR3 length: 14 amino acids. Trimming took 6 bases from V and 1 from J, leaving 7 bases between them. CDR3 nucleotides: TGTGCCAGCTCCGGGGATTCTGGGGCCAACGTCCTGACTTTC. It is translated as CASSGDSGANVLTF. Based on the CDR3 plus reference TRBV18 and TRBJ2-6, the full variable domain is NAGVMQNPRHLVRRRGQEARLRCSPMKGHSHVYWYRQLPEEGLKFMVYLQKENIIDESGMPKERFSAEFPKEGPSILRIQQVVRGDSAAYFCASSGDSGANVLTFGAGSRLTVL.

V usage is TRBV6-5 and J usage is TRBJ1-4; the D is unclear. CDR3 length: 13 amino acids. The germline V gene encodes CDR1 MNHEY and CDR2 SVGAGI. Trimming removed 6 bases at V and 8 bases at J, with 13 bases between. This chain's CDR3 is CASRQTPGEKLFF. CDR3 DNA sequence: TGTGCCAGCAGACAAACCCCGGGAGAAAAACTGTTTTTT.

This clone has a single count. This sequence joins TRBV19 and TRBJ1-5; D remains ambiguous. The germline V gene encodes CDR1 LNHDA and CDR2 SQIVND (reference sequence). The length of the CDR3 is 14 residues. Between the trimmed V and J ends, which lost 5 bases and 2 bases, there was a span of 10 bases. CDR3 sequence: CASSRRTGNQPQHF. Here the CDR3 DNA reads TGTGCCAGTAGTCGGAGGACGGGCAATCAGCCCCAGCATTTT.

The chain employs TRBV6-2 or TRBV6-3 and TRBJ2-3, with 12 bases identical to TRBD2. J gave up 3 bases and V 4 bases, and 17 bases lay outside the gene matches. The CDR3 is made up of 20 amino acids. The germline V gene encodes CDR1 MNHEY and CDR2 SVGEGT. CDR3 in DNA: TGTGCCAGCAGTTCCCGACTAGCGGGGGCCTTAAAATATTCGACAGATACGCAGTATTTT. It translates to CASSSRLAGALKYSTDTQYF.

The chain couples TRBV11-2 to TRBJ2-1, with 14 bases fitting TRBD2. V gave up 5 bases and J gave up 8 bases; unmatched junction bases: 8. This CDR3 is 16 amino acids long. The V gene's germline CDR1 is SGHAT and CDR2 FQNNGV. The CDR3 DNA reads as TGTGCCAGCAGCCGCCGACTAGCGGGAGGGCTCTATGAGCAGTTCTTC. Amino acids: CASSRRLAGGLYEQFF.

This rearrangement joins TRBV5-1 to TRBJ2-2; 12 bases are a match to TRBD2. This CDR3 contains 15 residues. Unmatched junction bases numbered 9, after V lost 4 bases and J lost 11 bases. Per germline, CDR1 SGHRS and CDR2 YFSETQ. The CDR3 protein is CASSTLAGGPPELFF. In nucleotides, the CDR3 is TGCGCCAGCAGCACCCTAGCGGGGGGGCCTCCCGAGCTGTTTTTT.

The J gene is TRBJ1-1, the V gene TRBV28; possibly TRBD1 for D (5 bases). V lost 5 bases, J lost 3 bases, and 13 bases lay in between. Germline V lookup: CDR1 MDHEN, CDR2 SYDVKM. The CDR3 sequence is 14 residues long. The CDR3 coding sequence is TGTGCCAGCAGTCGTACAAGACAGCACACTGAAGCTTTCTTT. This codes for CASSRTRQHTEAFF.

The chain carries TRBV30 and TRBJ1-4; a possible D gene is TRBD1 (6 bases). V was shortened by 2 bases and J by 5 bases, with 12 bases between the two germline ends. Per germline, CDR1 GTSNPN and CDR2 SVGIG (reference sequence). The CDR3 has 14 residues. Here the CDR3 reads CAWSLPGVNEKLFF. The CDR3 DNA sequence: TGTGCCTGGAGTCTCCCAGGGGTAAATGAAAAACTGTTTTTT.

The chain recombines TRBV3-1 (or the pseudogene TRBV3-2) with TRBJ2-5; perhaps TRBD2 as D (6 bases). The germline V gene has CDR1 LGHDT and CDR2 YNNKEL (reference sequence). V gave up 4 bases and J gave up 1 base, with 13 bases separating them. CDR3 length: 15 amino acids. The DNA for the CDR3 is TGTGCCAGCAGCCTTCAAGGGGACTTCCAAGAGACCCAGTACTTC. Amino acids: CASSLQGDFQETQYF.

The chain is built from TRBV5-1 and TRBJ1-3, with unresolved D. The CDR3 covers 16 residues. Deletions cut 0 bases from V and 0 bases from J, with 10 bases between. CDR1 is SGHRS, CDR2 YFSETQ, per germline. CDR3 amino acids: CASSLEQIISGNTIYF. CDR3 bases: TGCGCCAGCAGCTTGGAGCAAATCATCTCTGGAAACACCATATATTTT.

The J gene is TRBJ1-3, the V gene TRBV19, with D unclear. Trimming took 10 bases from V and 7 from J, leaving 26 bases between them. The CDR3 is 16 amino acids. The V gene's germline CDR1 is LNHDA and CDR2 SQIVND (reference sequence). CDR3 DNA sequence: TGTGCCACGACGCCCGATCTCCGGGGAGTGGGTAACACCATATATTTT. Protein product: CATTPDLRGVGNTIYF. The full variable domain, with the rest looked up from reference TRBV19 and TRBJ1-3, is DGGITQSPKYLFRKEGQNVTLSCEQNLNHDAMYWYRQDPGQGLRLIYYSQIVNDFQKGDIAEGYSVSREKKESFPLTVTSAQKNPTAFYLCATTPDLRGVGNTIYFGEGSWLTVV.